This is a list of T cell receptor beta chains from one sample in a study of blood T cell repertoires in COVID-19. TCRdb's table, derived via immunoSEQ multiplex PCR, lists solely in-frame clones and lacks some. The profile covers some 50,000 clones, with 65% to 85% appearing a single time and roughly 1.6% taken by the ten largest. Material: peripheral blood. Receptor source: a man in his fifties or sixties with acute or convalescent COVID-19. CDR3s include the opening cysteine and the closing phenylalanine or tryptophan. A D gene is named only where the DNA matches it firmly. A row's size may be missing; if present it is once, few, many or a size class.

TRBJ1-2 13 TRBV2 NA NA TGTGCCAGCAGCGGTACTGATCACTATGGCTACACCTTC CASSGTDHYGYTF
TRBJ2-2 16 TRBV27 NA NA TGTGCCAGCAGGTACAGGGATCGTTGGGTGACCGGGGAGCTGTTTTTT CASRYRDRWVTGELFF
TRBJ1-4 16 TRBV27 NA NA TGTGCCAGCAGTGTCGAGGCTAACAGGGATTCTGAAAAACTGTTTTTT CASSVEANRDSEKLFF
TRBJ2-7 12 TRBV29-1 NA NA TGCAGCGTTGGTACAGGTGAAAACGAGCAGTACTTC CSVGTGENEQYF
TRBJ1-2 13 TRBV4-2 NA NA TGTGCCAGCAGCCAAGAGTCAGGCTATGGCTACACCTTC CASSQESGYGYTF
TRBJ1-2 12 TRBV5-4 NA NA TGTGCCAGCAGCCAGTCGAACTATGGCTACACCTTC CASSQSNYGYTF
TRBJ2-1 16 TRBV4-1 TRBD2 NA TGCGCCAGCAGCCACCCCGGGACTAGTCAGTTCAATGAGCAGTTCTTC CASSHPGTSQFNEQFF
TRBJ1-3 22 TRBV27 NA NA TGTGCCAGCAGTTTCCCCTGGCAGGGTGTCACTCCTCGCAAAAGCTCTGGAAACACCATATATTTT CASSFPWQGVTPRKSSGNTIYF
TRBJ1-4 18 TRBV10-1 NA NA TGCGCCAGCAGTAAAGGGAGAATTGGAGAAGGTTGGGCTGAAAAACTGTTTTTT CASSKGRIGEGWAEKLFF
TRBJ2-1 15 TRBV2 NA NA TGTGCCAGCAGTGACTACCTGAGCTCCTACAATGAGCAGTTCTTC CASSDYLSSYNEQFF
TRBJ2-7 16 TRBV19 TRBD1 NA TGTGCCAGTAGTCTCCCGGGGACAGGGGGCATCTACGAGCAGTACTTC CASSLPGTGGIYEQYF
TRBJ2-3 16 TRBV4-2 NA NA TGTGCCAGCAGCCAAGAGCTAAAGAGTGGCACAGATACGCAGTATTTT CASSQELKSGTDTQYF
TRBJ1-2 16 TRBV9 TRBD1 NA TGTGCCAGCAGCGTAGAAAAGGGGACAGGGCTGGGTGGCTACACCTTC CASSVEKGTGLGGYTF
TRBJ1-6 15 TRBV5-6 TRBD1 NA TGTGCCAGCAGCTTGGACAGGGGGCATAGTTCACCCCTCCACTTT CASSLDRGHSSPLHF
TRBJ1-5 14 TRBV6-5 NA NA TGTGCCAGCAGCCCAACAGATAAGAATCAGCCCCAGCATTTT CASSPTDKNQPQHF
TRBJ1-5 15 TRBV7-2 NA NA TGTGCCAGCAGCTTATACAGGGAAGGCAATCAGCCCCAGCATTTT CASSLYREGNQPQHF
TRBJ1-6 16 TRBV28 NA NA TGTGCCAGCAGCCCCCGACTAAACAGGGCCGGTTCACCCCTCCACTTT CASSPRLNRAGSPLHF
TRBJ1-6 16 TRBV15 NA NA TGTGCCACCAGCCCATGGGAGGCATCAAATAATTCACCCCTCCACTTT CATSPWEASNNSPLHF
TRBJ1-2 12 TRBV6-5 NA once TGTGCCAGCACTGGCAGGGTTAGCGGCTACACCTTC CASTGRVSGYTF
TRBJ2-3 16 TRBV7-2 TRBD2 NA TGTGCCAGCAGCTTAATAGGGCGGGGGGCCACAGATACGCAGTATTTT CASSLIGRGATDTQYF
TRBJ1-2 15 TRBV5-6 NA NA TGTGCCAGCAGCCTGCCGGGGGAGGGAAACCATGGCTACACCTTC CASSLPGEGNHGYTF
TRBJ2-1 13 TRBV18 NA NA TGTGCCAGCTCACCGAAGCTCCTCAATGAGCAGTTCTTC CASSPKLLNEQFF
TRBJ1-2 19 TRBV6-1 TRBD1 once TGTGCCAGCAGTGAGTTTCCCGGGACAGGGAAATTAAGCCGCGATGGCTACACCTTC CASSEFPGTGKLSRDGYTF
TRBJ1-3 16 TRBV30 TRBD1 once TGTGCCTGGAGTGTACCTAGGACAGGGACTGGAAACACCATATATTTT CAWSVPRTGTGNTIYF
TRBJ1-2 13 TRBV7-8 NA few TGTGCCAGCAGCTTAGATACAGACTATGGCTACACCTTC CASSLDTDYGYTF
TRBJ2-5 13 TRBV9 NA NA TGTGCCAGCAGCGTTGGACAGCAAGAGACCCAGTACTTC CASSVGQQETQYF
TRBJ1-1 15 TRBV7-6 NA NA TGTGCCAGCAGCTTAAGAGGCGGGGAGAACACTGAAGCTTTCTTT CASSLRGGENTEAFF
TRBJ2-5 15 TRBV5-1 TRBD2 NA TGCGCCAGCAGCTTGGCGTGGGGGGGCCAAGAGACCCAGTACTTC CASSLAWGGQETQYF
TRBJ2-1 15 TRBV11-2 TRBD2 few TGTGCCAGCACCCCGCTAGCGGGGGGATACGGTGAGCAGTTCTTC CASTPLAGGYGEQFF
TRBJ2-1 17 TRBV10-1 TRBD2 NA TGCGCCAGCAGTGAGTCAATGAGCGGGATGGGGTCCGGAGAGCAGTTCTTC CASSESMSGMGSGEQFF
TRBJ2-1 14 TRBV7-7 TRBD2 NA TGTGCCAGCAGCAAAGCGGGGGGTCGGAATGAGCAGTTCTTC CASSKAGGRNEQFF
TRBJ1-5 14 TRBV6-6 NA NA TGTGCCAGCAGTGGCTCGAGGAGAAATCAGCCCCAGCATTTT CASSGSRRNQPQHF
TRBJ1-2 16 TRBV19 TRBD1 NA TGTGCCAGTAGTATAAATACAGGGGGCGCCGCCGGTGGCTACACCTTC CASSINTGGAAGGYTF
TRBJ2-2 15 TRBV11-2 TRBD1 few TGTGCCAGCAGCTTAGATGGGACAGGGTTCGGGGAGCTGTTTTTT CASSLDGTGFGELFF
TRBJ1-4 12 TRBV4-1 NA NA TGCGCCAGCAGCCAAACGGAGGAAAAACTGTTTTTT CASSQTEEKLFF
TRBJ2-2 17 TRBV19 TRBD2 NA TGTGCCAGTAGTATCGGTCCGCGGGAGGGCCTGGCCGGGGAGCTGTTTTTT CASSIGPREGLAGELFF
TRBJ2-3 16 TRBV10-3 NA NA TGTGCCATCAGTACCCGACAGGCCCAGGGCACAGATACGCAGTATTTT CAISTRQAQGTDTQYF
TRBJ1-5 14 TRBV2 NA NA TGTGCCAGCAGTGAGGACAGCTACAATCAGCCCCAGCATTTT CASSEDSYNQPQHF
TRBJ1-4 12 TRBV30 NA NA TGTGCCTGGAGGAACAGTTATGAAAAACTGTTTTTT CAWRNSYEKLFF
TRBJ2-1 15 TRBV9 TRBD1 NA TGTGCCAGCAGCCCCGGGACAGGGTCCTACAATGAGCAGTTCTTC CASSPGTGSYNEQFF